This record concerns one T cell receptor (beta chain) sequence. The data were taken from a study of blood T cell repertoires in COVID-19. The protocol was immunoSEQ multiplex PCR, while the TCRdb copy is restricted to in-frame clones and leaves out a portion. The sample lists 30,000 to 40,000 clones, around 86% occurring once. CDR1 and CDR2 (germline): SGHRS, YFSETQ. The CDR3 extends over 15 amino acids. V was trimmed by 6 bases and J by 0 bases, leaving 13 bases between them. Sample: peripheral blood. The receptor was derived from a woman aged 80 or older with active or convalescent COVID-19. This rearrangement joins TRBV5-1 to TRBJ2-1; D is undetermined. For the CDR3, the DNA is TGCGCCAGCAATTGGGCGACCAGCTCCTACAATGAGCAGTTCTTC. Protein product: CASNWATSSYNEQFF.